This T cell receptor (beta chain) was sequenced during a study of blood T cell repertoires in COVID-19. Overall study context: Sites in the United States, Italy and Spain provided acute and convalescent COVID-19 samples. Sources were T cells, B-cell-depleted T cells, or PBMCs; the material itself was cDNA or gDNA.

Per the authors' pipeline: Cell counts per sample came from amplifying reference gene primers. Profiled with immunoSEQ multiplex PCR; TCRdb holds only in-frame clones, not every one. Clonal size and the V and J genes are those of that table, whereas D and trimming came from the DNA. The table includes 200,000 to 250,000 clones, about nine tenths detected once. Germline CDR1 reads SNHLY; CDR2 reads FYNNEI. V shed 4 bases, J shed 13 bases, and the junction held 7 bases outside the gene matches. This CDR3 is built from 12 residues. The origin of this receptor is a man aged 50 or older with acute or convalescent COVID-19. Sequencing input: peripheral blood. The chain has TRBV2 and TRBJ1-2; 9 bases fit TRBD1. As DNA, the CDR3 is TGTGCCAGCAGTGGGACAGGGGTCGGTTTCACCTTC. It is translated as CASSGTGVGFTF.